The entry that follows covers one T cell receptor (beta chain) sequence. The antigen remains unidentified. Together with a sample-barcoded 5' primer, a J-beta primer mix was included in a second PCR lasting roughly 6 to 12 cycles. Researchers report that a template-switch adaptor with 12 random nucleotides tagged each cDNA molecule. Via MiXCR, TCRdb re-called the 5' RACE reads, giving one row per CDR3 protein. The sample records roughly 570,000 distinct CDR3 sequences, 27% being singletons. They isolated at least 6 million PBMCs from each sample. The data stem from a study of blood T cells in healthy people across ages. The study's findings and limits: The authors considered diversity estimates from one million T cells to be underestimates. Expanded clonotype changes were possibly confounded by unknown donor CMV status.

Trimming cost V 4 bases and J 4 bases; bases outside gene matches: 3. Germline V gene data show CDR1 as SGHRS and CDR2 as YFSETQ. The CDR3 has 14 residues. The source is a woman between 65 and 79 years old in good health. Sequencing was carried out using blood. The V and J genes are TRBV5-1 and TRBJ2-3; 10 bases fit TRBD1. In nucleotides, the CDR3 is TGCGCCAGCAGCACCGGACAGGGGGCAGATACGCAGTATTTT. Amino acids: CASSTGQGADTQYF.